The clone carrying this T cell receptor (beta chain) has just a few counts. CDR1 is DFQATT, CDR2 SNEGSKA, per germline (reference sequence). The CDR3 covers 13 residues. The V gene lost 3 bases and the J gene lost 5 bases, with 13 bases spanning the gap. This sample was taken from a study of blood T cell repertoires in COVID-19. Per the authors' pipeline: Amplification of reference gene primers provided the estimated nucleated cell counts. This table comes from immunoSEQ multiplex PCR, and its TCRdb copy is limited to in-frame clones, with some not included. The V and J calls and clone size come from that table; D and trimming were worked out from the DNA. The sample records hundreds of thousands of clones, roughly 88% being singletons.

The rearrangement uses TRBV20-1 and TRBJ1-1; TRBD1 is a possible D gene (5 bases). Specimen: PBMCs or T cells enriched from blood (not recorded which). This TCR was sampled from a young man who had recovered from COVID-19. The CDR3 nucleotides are TGCAGTGCTAGTATTCAGGGAGGGACTGAAGCTTTCTTT. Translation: CSASIQGGTEAFF.